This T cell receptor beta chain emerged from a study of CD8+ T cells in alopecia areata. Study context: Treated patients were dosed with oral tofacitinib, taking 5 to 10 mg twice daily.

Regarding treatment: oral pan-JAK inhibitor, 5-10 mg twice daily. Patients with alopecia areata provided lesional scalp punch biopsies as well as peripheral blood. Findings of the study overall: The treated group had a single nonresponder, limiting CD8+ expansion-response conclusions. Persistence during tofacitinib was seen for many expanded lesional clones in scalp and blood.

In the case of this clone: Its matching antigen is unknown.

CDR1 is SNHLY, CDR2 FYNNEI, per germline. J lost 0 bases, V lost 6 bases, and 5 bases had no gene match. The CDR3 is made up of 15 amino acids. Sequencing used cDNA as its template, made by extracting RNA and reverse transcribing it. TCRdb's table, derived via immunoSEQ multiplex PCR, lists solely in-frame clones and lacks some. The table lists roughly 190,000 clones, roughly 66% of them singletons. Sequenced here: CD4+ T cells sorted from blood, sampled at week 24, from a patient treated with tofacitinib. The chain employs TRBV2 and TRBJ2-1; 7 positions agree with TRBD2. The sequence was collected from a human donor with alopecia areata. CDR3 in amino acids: CASSGRGSSYNEQFF. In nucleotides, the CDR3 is TGTGCCAGCAGCGGGCGGGGGAGCTCCTACAATGAGCAGTTCTTC.